This TCR beta chain was recorded in a study of PD-L1 blockade in urothelial cancer. Study-level information: Study patients had been treated with 0 to 3 previous chemotherapy regimens. Blood analysis was done at 3 weeks (second dose) and 6 weeks after treatment began.

Time point specified: pretreatment peripheral blood. The study's findings and limits: Better progression-free and overall survival followed lower pretreatment blood clonality.

This clone appeared a few times. Its antigen is not known. Clones were sequenced by immunoSEQ multiplex PCR, and TCRdb holds only the in-frame ones, with some missing. The sample has about 45,000 clones; 70% to 90% are singletons. The ends lost 2 bases at V and 4 bases at J; junction bases unmatched: 7. The CDR3 totals 15 residues. Germline loops: CDR1 MNHEY, CDR2 SVGAGI. This TCR was sampled from a donor aged 40 or over with urothelial cancer. V usage is TRBV6-5 and J usage is TRBJ1-2, with 7 bases that match TRBD1. Sequenced material: PBMCs, taken around atezolizumab (anti-PD-L1) treatment. Here the CDR3 reads CASSYRAGGPYGYTF. CDR3 DNA: TGTGCCAGCAGTTACCGGGCAGGGGGTCCCTATGGCTACACCTTC.